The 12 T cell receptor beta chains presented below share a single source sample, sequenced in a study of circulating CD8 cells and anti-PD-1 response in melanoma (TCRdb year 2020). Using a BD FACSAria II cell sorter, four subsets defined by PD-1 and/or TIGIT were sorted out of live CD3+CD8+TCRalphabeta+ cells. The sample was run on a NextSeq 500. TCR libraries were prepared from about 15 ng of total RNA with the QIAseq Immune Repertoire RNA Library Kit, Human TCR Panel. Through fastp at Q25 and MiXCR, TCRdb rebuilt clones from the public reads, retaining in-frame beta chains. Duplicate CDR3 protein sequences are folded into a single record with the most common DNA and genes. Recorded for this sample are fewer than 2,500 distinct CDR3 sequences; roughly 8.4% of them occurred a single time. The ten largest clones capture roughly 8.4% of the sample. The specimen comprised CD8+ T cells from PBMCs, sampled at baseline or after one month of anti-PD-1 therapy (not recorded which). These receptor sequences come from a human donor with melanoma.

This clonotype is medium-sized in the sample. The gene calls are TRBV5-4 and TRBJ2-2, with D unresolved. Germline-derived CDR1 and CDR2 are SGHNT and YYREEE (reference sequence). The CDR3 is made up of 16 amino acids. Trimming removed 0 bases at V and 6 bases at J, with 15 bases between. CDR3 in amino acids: CASSLVSRQLSGELFF. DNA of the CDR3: TGTGCCAGCAGCTTGGTATCCCGGCAGTTGTCCGGGGAGCTGTTTTTT.

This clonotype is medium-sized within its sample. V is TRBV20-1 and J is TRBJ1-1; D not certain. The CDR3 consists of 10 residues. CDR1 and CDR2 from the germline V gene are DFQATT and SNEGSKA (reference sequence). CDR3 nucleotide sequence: TGCAGCGCCCTAAGCCCTGAAGCTTTCTTT. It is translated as CSALSPEAFF.

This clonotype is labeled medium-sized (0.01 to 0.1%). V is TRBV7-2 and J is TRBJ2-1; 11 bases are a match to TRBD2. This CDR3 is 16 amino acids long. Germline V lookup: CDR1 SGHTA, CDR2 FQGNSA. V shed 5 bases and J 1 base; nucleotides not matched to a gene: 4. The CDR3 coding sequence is TGTGCCAGCAGCAAGACTAGCGGGACATCCTACAATGAGCAGTTCTTC. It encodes CASSKTSGTSYNEQFF. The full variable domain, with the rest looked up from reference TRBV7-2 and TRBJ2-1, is GAGVSQSPSNKVTEKGKDVELRCDPISGHTALYWYRQSLGQGLEFLIYFQGNSAPDKSGLPSDRFSAERTGGSVSTLTIQRTQQEDSAVYLCASSKTSGTSYNEQFFGPGTRLTVL.

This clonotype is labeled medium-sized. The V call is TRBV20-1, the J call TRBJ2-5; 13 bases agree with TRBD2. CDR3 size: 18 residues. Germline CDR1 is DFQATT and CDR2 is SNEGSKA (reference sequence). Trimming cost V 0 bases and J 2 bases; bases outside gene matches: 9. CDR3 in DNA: TGCAGTGCTAGAGATTTTGGACTAGCGGGAGTCAGGCAAGAGACCCAGTACTTC. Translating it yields CSARDFGLAGVRQETQYF.

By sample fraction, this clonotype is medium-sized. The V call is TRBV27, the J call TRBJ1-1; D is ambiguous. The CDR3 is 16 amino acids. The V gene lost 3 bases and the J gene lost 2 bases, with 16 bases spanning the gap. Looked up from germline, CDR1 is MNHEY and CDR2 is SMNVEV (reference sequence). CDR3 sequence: CASSLSPWRINTEAFF. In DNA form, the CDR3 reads TGTGCCAGCAGTTTGAGCCCGTGGCGGATTAACACTGAAGCTTTCTTT.

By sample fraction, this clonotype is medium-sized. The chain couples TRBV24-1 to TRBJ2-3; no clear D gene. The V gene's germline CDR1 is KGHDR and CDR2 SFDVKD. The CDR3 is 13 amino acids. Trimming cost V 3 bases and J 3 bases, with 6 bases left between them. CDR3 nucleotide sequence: TGTGCCACCAGTGATGCAGAGACAGATACGCAGTATTTT. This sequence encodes CATSDAETDTQYF.

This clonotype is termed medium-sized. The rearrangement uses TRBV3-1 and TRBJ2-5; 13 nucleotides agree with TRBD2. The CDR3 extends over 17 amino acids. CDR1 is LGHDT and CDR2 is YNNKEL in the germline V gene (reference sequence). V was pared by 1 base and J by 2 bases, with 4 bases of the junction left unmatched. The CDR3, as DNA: TGTGCCAGCAGCCAAGGGACTAGCGGGGGTAGTCAAGAGACCCAGTACTTC. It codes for CASSQGTSGGSQETQYF.

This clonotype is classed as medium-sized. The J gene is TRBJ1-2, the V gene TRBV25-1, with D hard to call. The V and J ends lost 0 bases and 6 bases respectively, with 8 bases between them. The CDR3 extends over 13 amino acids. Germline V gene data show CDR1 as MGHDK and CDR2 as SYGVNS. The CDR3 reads CASSEYRRDGYTF. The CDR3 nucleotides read TGTGCCAGCAGTGAATATAGACGTGATGGCTACACCTTC.

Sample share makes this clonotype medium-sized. CDR3 nucleotide sequence: TGCGCCAGCAGCCAAGAGGGCGGTCTTGGACAGCAAGGGGACACCGGGGAGCTGTTTTTT. It codes for CASSQEGGLGQQGDTGELFF. V usage is TRBV4-3 and J usage is TRBJ2-2; D is possibly TRBD1 (6 bases). Trimming stripped 0 bases from V and 3 bases from J, with 23 bases between. The CDR3 has 20 residues. Germline CDR1 is LGHNA and CDR2 is YSLEER.

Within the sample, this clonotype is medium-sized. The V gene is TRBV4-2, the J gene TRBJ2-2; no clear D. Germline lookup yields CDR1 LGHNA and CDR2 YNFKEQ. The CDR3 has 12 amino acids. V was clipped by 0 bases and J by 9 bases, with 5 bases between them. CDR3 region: CASSQDSRELFF. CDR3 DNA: TGTGCCAGCAGCCAAGATTCACGGGAGCTGTTTTTT.

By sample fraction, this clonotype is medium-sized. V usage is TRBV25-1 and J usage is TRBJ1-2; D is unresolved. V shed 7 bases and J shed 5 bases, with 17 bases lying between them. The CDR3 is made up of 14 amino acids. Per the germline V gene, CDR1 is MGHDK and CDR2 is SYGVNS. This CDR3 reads CASNSGRASYGYTF. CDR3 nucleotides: TGTGCCAGCAACTCCGGCCGGGCTTCGTATGGCTACACCTTC.

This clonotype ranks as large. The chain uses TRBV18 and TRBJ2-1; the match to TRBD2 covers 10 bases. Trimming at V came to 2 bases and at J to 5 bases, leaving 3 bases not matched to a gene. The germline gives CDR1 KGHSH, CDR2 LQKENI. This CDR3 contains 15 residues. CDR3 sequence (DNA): TGTGCCAGCTCACCAAGCGGGGGGGCTGACAATGAGCAGTTCTTC. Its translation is CASSPSGGADNEQFF.